The rows below give T cell receptor beta chains drawn from one sample of a study of early T cells in non-severe SARS-CoV-2 infection. Each CDR3 protein is one row after TCRdb ran MiXCR on the 5' RACE reads. This repertoire shows 75,000 to 90,000 distinct CDR3 sequences, 8% to 13% found once; its top ten account for just over 8%. Sample: whole blood, taken at baseline. The receptors were gathered from an adult who was a healthcare worker with PCR-confirmed SARS-CoV-2 infection or an uninfected control (not recorded which). Both conserved end residues are part of each CDR3. D genes are given only for firm matches. Size is omitted from some rows. Given values are once, few, many or a class for expanded clones.

J | D | size | V | CDR3 | DNA
TRBJ1-5 | - | few | TRBV6-6 | CASRKAVNQPQHF | TGTGCCAGCAGAAAAGCCGTCAATCAGCCCCAGCATTTT
TRBJ2-3 | - | few | TRBV7-2 | CASSLGWITDTQYF | TGTGCCAGCAGCTTGGGGTGGATCACAGATACGCAGTATTTT
TRBJ2-7 | - | few | TRBV19 | CASSPSTAYEQYF | TGTGCCAGTAGCCCAAGTACAGCCTACGAGCAGTACTTC
TRBJ2-3 | - | few | TRBV14 | CASRSEVWDTQYF | TGTGCCAGCAGGTCGGAGGTTTGGGATACGCAGTATTTT
TRBJ2-4 | - | - | TRBV20-1 | CSAREGMENIQYF | TGCAGTGCTAGAGAGGGGATGGAAAACATTCAGTACTTC
TRBJ2-5 | TRBD2 | few | TRBV28 | CASSFGGLAGGETQYF | TGTGCCAGCAGTTTTGGGGGACTAGCGGGAGGAGAGACCCAGTACTTC
TRBJ2-1 | TRBD2 | many | TRBV2 | CASKTTSPSNEQFF | TGTGCCAGCAAAACGACTAGCCCCTCCAATGAGCAGTTCTTC
TRBJ1-6 | TRBD1 | few | TRBV6-6 | CASTDRVINSPLHF | TGTGCCAGCACGGACAGGGTGATCAATTCACCCCTCCACTTT
TRBJ2-3 | TRBD2 | few | TRBV6-5 | CASSSSGISDTQYF | TGTGCCAGCAGTTCTAGCGGGATCTCAGATACGCAGTATTTT
TRBJ2-3 | - | few | TRBV3-1 | CASSPPLSDTQYF | TGTGCCAGCAGCCCACCATTGTCAGATACGCAGTATTTT
TRBJ2-7 | - | many | TRBV27 | CASSAQGGNYEQYF | TGTGCCAGCAGTGCACAAGGAGGCAACTACGAGCAGTACTTC
TRBJ1-6 | - | many | TRBV2 | CASSAGAYNSPLHF | TGTGCCAGCAGTGCCGGGGCTTATAATTCACCCCTCCACTTT
TRBJ2-7 | - | many | TRBV9 | CASSVGTAGPYEQYF | TGTGCCAGCAGCGTAGGAACAGCGGGCCCCTACGAGCAGTACTTC
TRBJ2-7 | TRBD1 | - | TRBV7-3 | CASSPGGARREQYF | TGTGCCAGCAGCCCAGGGGGCGCGAGGAGGGAGCAGTACTTC
TRBJ2-7 | - | - | TRBV6-6 | CASSLQAQGVEYF | TGTGCCAGCAGTTTACAAGCCCAAGGGGTAGAGTACTTC
TRBJ1-1 | - | few | TRBV7-9 | CASSLAGTRNTEAFF | TGTGCCAGCAGCTTGGCCGGGACAAGGAACACTGAAGCTTTCTTT
TRBJ2-3 | - | many | TRBV10-3 | CAISESQADTQYF | TGTGCCATCAGTGAGTCACAAGCAGATACGCAGTATTTT
TRBJ1-6 | - | few | TRBV7-6 | CASSLAGRSSYNSPLHF | TGTGCCAGCAGCTTAGCGGGAAGGAGCTCCTATAATTCACCCCTCCACTTT
TRBJ2-3 | - | few | TRBV24-1 | CATSDYDGITDTQYF | TGTGCCACCAGTGATTACGACGGAATTACAGATACGCAGTATTTT
TRBJ2-2 | TRBD2 | few | TRBV20-1 | CSARLHGRRFTGELFF | TGCAGTGCCCGGTTGCACGGGAGGCGGTTCACCGGGGAGCTGTTTTTT
TRBJ1-3 | - | many | TRBV28 | CASVVRGPSENTIYF | TGTGCCAGCGTCGTACGGGGTCCGTCTGAAAACACCATATATTTT
TRBJ1-5 | - | many | TRBV12-3/TRBV12-4 | CASSSIGGPAGNQPQHF | TGTGCCAGCAGCTCCATAGGGGGACCGGCTGGCAATCAGCCCCAGCATTTT